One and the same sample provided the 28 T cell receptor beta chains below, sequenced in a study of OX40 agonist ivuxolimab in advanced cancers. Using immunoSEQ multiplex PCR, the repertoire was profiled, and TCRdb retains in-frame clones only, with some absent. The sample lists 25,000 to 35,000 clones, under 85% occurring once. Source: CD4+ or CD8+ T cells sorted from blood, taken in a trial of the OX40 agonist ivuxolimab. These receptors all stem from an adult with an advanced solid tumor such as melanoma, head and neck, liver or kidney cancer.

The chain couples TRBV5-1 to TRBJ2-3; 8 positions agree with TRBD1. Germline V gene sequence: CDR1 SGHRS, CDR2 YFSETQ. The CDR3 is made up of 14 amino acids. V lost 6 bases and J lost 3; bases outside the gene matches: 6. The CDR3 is CASIPGQDTDTQYF. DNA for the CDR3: TGCGCCAGCATTCCGGGACAGGATACAGATACGCAGTATTTT. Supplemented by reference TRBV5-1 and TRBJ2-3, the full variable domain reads KAGVTQTPRYLIKTRGQQVTLSCSPISGHRSVSWYQQTPGQGLQFLFEYFSETQRNKGNFPGRFSGRQFSNSRSEMNVSTLELGDSALYLCASIPGQDTDTQYFGPGTRLTVL.

In DNA form, the CDR3 reads TGTGCCAGCAGCAGGGTCGTCACTGAAGCTTTCTTT. Protein sequence: CASSRVVTEAFF. This chain links TRBV2 with TRBJ1-1; D perhaps matches TRBD1 (5 bases). The CDR3 is 12 amino acids. V dropped 6 bases and J dropped 4 bases, with 9 bases sitting between them. The germline V gene encodes CDR1 SNHLY and CDR2 FYNNEI.

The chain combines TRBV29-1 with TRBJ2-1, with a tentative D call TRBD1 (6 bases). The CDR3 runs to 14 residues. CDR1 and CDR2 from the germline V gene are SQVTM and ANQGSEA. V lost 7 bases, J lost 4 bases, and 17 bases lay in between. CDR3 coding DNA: TGCAGCGCGCAACCGGGACACGGATACAATGAGCAGTTCTTC. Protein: CSAQPGHGYNEQFF.

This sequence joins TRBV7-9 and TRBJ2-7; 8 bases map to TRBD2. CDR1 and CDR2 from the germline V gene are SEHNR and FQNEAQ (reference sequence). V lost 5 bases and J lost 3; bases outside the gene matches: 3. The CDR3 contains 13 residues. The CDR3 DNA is TGTGCCAGCAGCCCGGGGGGGTACTACGAGCAGTACTTC. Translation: CASSPGGYYEQYF.

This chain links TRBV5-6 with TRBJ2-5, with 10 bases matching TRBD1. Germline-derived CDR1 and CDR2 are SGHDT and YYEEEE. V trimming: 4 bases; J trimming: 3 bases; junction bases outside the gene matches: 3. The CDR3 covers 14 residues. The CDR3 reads CASSAGTGEETQYF. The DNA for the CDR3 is TGTGCCAGCAGCGCCGGGACAGGGGAAGAGACCCAGTACTTC.

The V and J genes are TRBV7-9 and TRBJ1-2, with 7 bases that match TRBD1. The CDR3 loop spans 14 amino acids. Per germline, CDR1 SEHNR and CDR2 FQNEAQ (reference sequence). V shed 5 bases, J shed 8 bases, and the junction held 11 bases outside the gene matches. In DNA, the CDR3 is TGTGCCAGCAGCCGGGACAGCTTTGGTTTGGGCTACACCTTC. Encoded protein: CASSRDSFGLGYTF.

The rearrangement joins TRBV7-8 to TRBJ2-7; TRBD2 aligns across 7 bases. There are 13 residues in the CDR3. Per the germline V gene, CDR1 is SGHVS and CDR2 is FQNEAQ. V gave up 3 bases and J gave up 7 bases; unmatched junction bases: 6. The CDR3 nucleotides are TGTGCCAGCAGCTTCAATCCTAGCGGAGAGCAGTACTTC. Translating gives CASSFNPSGEQYF.

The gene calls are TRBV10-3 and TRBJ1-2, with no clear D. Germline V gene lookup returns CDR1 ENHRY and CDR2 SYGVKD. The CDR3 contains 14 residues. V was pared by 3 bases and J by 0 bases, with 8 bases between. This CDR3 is CAISDRTTNYGYTF. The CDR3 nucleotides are TGTGCCATCAGTGATAGGACCACTAACTATGGCTACACCTTC.

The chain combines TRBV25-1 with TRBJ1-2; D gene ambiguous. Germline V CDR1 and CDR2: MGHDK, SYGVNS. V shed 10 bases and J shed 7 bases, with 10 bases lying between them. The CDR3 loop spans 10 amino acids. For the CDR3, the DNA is TGTGCCACCGAAAGAGTTGGCTACACCTTC. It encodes CATERVGYTF.

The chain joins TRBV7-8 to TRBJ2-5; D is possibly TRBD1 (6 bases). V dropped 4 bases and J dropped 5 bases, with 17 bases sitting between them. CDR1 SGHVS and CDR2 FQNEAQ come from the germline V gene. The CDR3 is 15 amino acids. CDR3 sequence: CASSSQTGMWETQYF. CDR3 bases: TGTGCCAGCAGCTCCCAGACAGGAATGTGGGAGACCCAGTACTTC.

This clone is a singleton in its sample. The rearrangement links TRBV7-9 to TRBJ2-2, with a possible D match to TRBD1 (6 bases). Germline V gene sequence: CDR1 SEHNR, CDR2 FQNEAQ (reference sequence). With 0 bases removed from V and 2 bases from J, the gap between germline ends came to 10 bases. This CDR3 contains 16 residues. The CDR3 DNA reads TGTGCCAGCAGCTTAGCCAGGGGAAAAAACACCGGGGAGCTGTTTTTT. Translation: CASSLARGKNTGELFF.

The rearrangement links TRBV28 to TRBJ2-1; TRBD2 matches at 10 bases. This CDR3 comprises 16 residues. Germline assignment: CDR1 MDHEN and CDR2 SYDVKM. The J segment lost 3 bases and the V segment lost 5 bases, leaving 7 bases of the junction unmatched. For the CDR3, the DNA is TGTGCCAGCAGTAGCCCTTCTAGCGGGGGCTACAATGAGCAGTTCTTC. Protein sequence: CASSSPSSGGYNEQFF.

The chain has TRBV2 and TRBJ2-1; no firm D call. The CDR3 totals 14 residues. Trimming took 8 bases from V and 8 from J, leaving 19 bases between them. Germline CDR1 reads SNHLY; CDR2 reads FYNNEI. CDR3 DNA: TGTGCCAGCCCCTTTATAAACTCGAGACATGAGCAGTTCTTC. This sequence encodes CASPFINSRHEQFF.

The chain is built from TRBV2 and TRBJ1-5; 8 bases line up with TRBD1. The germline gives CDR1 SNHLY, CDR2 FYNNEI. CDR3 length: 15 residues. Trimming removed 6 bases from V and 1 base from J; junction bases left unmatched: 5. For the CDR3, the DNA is TGTGCCAGCAGGCCTCGGACAGGGAGCAATCAGCCCCAGCATTTT. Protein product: CASRPRTGSNQPQHF.

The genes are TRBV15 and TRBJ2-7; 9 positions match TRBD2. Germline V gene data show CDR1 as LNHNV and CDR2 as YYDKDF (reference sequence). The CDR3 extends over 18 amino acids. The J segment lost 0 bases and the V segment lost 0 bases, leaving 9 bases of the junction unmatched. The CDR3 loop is CATSRDLGLAGASYEQYV. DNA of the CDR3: TGTGCCACCAGCAGAGATTTGGGTTTAGCGGGGGCCTCCTACGAGCAGTACGTC.

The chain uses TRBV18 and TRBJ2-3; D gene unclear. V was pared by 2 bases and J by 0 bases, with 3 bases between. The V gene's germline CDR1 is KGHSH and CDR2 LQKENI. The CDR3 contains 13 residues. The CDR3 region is CASSPGSTDTQYF. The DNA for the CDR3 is TGTGCCAGCTCACCAGGGAGCACAGATACGCAGTATTTT.

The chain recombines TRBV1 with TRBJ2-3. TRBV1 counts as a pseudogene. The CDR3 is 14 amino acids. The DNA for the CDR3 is TGCACCAGCAGCCCGGGACTGGGGCAGGGGACGCAGTATTTT. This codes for CTSSPGLGQGTQYF.

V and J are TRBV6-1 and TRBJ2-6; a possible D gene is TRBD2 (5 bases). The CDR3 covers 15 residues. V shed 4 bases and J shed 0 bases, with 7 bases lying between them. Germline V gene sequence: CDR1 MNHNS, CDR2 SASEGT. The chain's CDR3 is CASSAGISGANVLTF. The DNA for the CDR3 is TGTGCCAGCAGTGCGGGGATCTCTGGGGCCAACGTCCTGACTTTC.

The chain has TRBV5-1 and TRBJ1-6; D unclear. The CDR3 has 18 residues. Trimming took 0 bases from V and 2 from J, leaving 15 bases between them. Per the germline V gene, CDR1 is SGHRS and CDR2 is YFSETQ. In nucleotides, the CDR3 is TGCGCCAGCAGCTTGGTTGGACTCCGATCCACCTATAATTCACCCCTCCACTTT. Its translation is CASSLVGLRSTYNSPLHF.

For the CDR3, the DNA is TGTGCCAGCTCACCCAGGACAGGGGGGCACTACGAGCAGTACGTC. Protein: CASSPRTGGHYEQYV. J is TRBJ2-7 and V is TRBV18, with 10 bases identical to TRBD1. The germline V gene has CDR1 KGHSH and CDR2 LQKENI. The V gene end was trimmed by 3 bases and the J gene end by 3 bases; junction bases not matched to a gene: 5. CDR3 length: 15 residues.

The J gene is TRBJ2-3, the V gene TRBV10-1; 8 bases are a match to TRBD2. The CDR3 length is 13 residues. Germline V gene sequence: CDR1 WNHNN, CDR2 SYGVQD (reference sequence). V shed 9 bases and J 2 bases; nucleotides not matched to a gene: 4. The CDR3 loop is CASSGVVTDTQYF. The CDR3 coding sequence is TGCGCCAGTAGCGGGGTGGTCACAGATACGCAGTATTTT.

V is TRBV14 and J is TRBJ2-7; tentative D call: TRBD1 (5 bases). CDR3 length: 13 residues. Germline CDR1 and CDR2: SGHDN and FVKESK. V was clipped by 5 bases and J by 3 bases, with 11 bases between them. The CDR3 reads CASSARQGYEQYF. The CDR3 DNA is TGTGCCAGCAGCGCGAGGCAGGGCTACGAGCAGTACTTC.

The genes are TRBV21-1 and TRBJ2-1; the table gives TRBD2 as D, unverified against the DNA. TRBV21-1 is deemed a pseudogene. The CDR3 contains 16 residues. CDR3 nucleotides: TGTGCCAGCAGCAAAACGGGGACTAGCGGGGGCAATGAGCAGTTCTTC. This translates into CASSKTGTSGGNEQFF.

CDR3 residues: CSVVPGGNTIYF. CDR3 bases: TGCAGCGTTGTCCCGGGTGGAAACACCATATATTTT. The rearrangement joins TRBV29-1 to TRBJ1-3; D call uncertain. The CDR3 sequence is 12 residues long. V shed 4 bases and J shed 3 bases, with 7 bases lying between them. Germline V gene lookup returns CDR1 SQVTM and CDR2 ANQGSEA. The variable domain in full, completed from reference TRBV29-1 and TRBJ1-3, reads SAVISQKPSRDICQRGTSLTIQCQVDSQVTMMFWYRQQPGQSLTLIATANQGSEATYESGFVIDKFPISRPNLTFSTLTVSNMSPEDSSIYLCSVVPGGNTIYFGEGSWLTVV.

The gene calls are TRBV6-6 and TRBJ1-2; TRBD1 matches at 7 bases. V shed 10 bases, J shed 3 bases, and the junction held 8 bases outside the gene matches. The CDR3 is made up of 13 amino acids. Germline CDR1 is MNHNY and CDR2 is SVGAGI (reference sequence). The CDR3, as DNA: TGTGCCAACAAAGGGGGCGAGGACTATGGCTACACCTTC. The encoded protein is CANKGGEDYGYTF.

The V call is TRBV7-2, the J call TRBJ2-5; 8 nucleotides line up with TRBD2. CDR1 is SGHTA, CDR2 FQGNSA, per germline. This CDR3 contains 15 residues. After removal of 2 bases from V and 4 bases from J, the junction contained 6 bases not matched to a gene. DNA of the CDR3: TGTGCCAGCAGCTTATCCGGGGGGGCCGTAGAGACCCAGTACTTC. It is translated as CASSLSGGAVETQYF.

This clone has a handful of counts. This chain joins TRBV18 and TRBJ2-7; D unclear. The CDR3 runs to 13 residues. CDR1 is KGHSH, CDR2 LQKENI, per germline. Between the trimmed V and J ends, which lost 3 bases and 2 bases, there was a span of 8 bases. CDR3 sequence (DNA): TGTGCCAGCTCACCTGAACAAACCTACGAGCAGTACTTC. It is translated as CASSPEQTYEQYF.

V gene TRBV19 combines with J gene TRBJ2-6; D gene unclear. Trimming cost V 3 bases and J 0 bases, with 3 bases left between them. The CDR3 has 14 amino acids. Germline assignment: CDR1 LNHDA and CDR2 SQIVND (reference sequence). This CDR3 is CASSIDSGANVLTF. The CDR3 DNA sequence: TGTGCCAGTAGTATTGACTCTGGGGCCAACGTCCTGACTTTC.